This T cell receptor beta chain was documented in a study of cytomegalovirus exposure and HLA in healthy donors. With 60 Vbeta and 13 Jbeta primers, the PCR was carried out. Using immunoSEQ multiplex PCR, the repertoire was profiled, and TCRdb retains in-frame clones only, with some absent. The table has 90,000 to 100,000 clones, approximately 80% seen once; the top ten hold approximately 16%. The study, taken as a whole, reports: As a later analysis revealed, most CMV-associated TCR beta chains appeared HLA-restricted. In a later analysis, V- and J-gene trimming of beta chains associated with a DCLRE1C missense variant, replicated independently. A later analysis showed HLA-associated TCR beta chains outstripping equally common others in clonal expansion.

About this clone itself: Its antigen remains unknown.

The CDR3 consists of 15 residues. Germline V gene lookup returns CDR1 SGDLS and CDR2 YYNGEE. V lost 0 bases and J 3 bases, leaving 13 bases between the germline ends. The TCR was taken from a man aged 60 to 69 in good health and CMV-seropositive. The genes are TRBV9 and TRBJ2-7; TRBD2 might be the D (5 bases). Sequences were obtained from PBMCs. CDR3 residues: CASSVGPEAVYEQYF. CDR3 DNA sequence: TGTGCCAGCAGCGTAGGCCCGGAGGCGGTCTACGAGCAGTACTTC.